This T cell receptor beta chain was sequenced in a study of cytomegalovirus exposure and HLA in healthy donors. About the research overall: Drawn from HLA-typed donors, roughly 87 million unique TCRs were held in an early data release.

As for this clone: Its antigen is not identified.

General study results and limits: TRBV6-2, TRBV6-3 and some other V segments were unresolvable in 87-base-pair reads. Some highly shared sequence variants likely arose as a pipeline artifact.

Germline V gene lookup returns CDR1 KGHSH and CDR2 LQKENI. V gave up 3 bases and J gave up 0 bases, with 11 bases separating them. CDR3 length equals 15 residues. Use of 60 Vbeta and 13 Jbeta primers characterized the PCR. Source study methods: In a later analysis, 60 million to 90 million unique TCR beta chains included roughly 11 million shared by two or more donors. Method: immunoSEQ multiplex PCR; TCRdb's copy keeps in-frame clones and lacks some. The V and J calls and clone size are taken from that table; D and trimming were inferred from the DNA. Of approximately 100,000 clones listed, roughly four fifths are singletons.

Sequenced input: PBMCs. This sequence was found in a male donor in good health and CMV-seropositive. V and J are TRBV18 and TRBJ1-2, with unresolved D. CDR3 in DNA: TGTGCCAGCTCACCTATACCCGGTGCTAACTATGGCTACACCTTC. It encodes CASSPIPGANYGYTF. The entire variable domain, with the rest obtained from reference TRBV18 and TRBJ1-2, is as follows: NAGVMQNPRHLVRRRGQEARLRCSPMKGHSHVYWYRQLPEEGLKFMVYLQKENIIDESGMPKERFSAEFPKEGPSILRIQQVVRGDSAAYFCASSPIPGANYGYTFGSGTRLTVV.